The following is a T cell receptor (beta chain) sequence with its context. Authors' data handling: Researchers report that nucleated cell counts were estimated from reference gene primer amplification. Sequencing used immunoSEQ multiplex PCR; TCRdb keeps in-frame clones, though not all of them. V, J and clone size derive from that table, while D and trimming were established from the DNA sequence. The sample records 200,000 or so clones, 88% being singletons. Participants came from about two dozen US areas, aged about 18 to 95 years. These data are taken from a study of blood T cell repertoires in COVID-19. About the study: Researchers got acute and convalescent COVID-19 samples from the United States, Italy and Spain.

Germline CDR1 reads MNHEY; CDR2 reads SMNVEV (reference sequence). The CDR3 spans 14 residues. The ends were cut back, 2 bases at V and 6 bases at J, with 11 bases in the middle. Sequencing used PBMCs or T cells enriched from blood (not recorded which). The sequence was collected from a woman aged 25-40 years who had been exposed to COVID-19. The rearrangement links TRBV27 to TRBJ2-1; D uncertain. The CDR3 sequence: CASSLDNEFNEQFF. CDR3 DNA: TGTGCCAGCAGTTTAGATAACGAGTTCAATGAGCAGTTCTTC.